These 14 T cell receptor beta chains came from one sample sequenced in a study of blood T cell repertoires in COVID-19. The method was immunoSEQ multiplex PCR; TCRdb's version includes in-frame clones alone and lacks a portion of them. The table records roughly 62,000 clones, around 87% of them present only once. The sequenced material came from peripheral blood. The source is a human donor with acute or convalescent COVID-19. The donor label of this sample is uncertain.

This chain links TRBV21-1 with TRBJ1-1; the D segment call TRBD1 is taken from the table without a DNA check. TRBV21-1 is a pseudogene. The CDR3 runs to 18 residues. The CDR3, as DNA: TGTGCCAGCAGCAAAGGGGAGGCGACAGGGGATTGCGGGACTGAAGCTTTCTTT. It yields the protein CASSKGEATGDCGTEAFF.

The rearrangement links TRBV5-1 to TRBJ1-6, with 9 bases lining up with TRBD1. The germline V gene has CDR1 SGHRS and CDR2 YFSETQ. The CDR3 extends over 15 amino acids. V lost 0 bases and J lost 9; bases outside the gene matches: 4. This chain's CDR3 is CASSLGDRESSPLHF. Here the CDR3 DNA reads TGCGCCAGCAGCTTGGGGGACAGGGAAAGTTCACCCCTCCACTTT. Using reference TRBV5-1 and TRBJ1-6 for the parts outside the CDR3, the full variable domain is KAGVTQTPRYLIKTRGQQVTLSCSPISGHRSVSWYQQTPGQGLQFLFEYFSETQRNKGNFPGRFSGRQFSNSRSEMNVSTLELGDSALYLCASSLGDRESSPLHFGNGTRLTVT.

The V and J genes are TRBV10-2 and TRBJ2-3, with 7 bases lining up with TRBD2. The V and J ends lost 0 bases and 0 bases, in that order; junction bases with no gene match: 9. Germline V gives CDR1 WSHSY, CDR2 SAAADI. The CDR3 has 18 residues. CDR3 sequence reads: CASSESTRLAVSTDTQYF. As DNA, the CDR3 is TGCGCCAGCAGTGAGTCGACTCGGCTAGCGGTTAGCACAGATACGCAGTATTTT.

This clone was seen just once. J is TRBJ1-1 and V is TRBV5-1, with 7 positions matching TRBD1. Germline V gives CDR1 SGHRS, CDR2 YFSETQ. V shed 2 bases, J shed 7 bases, and the junction held 8 bases outside the gene matches. There are 14 residues in the CDR3. This CDR3 reads CASSLSSGTVEAFF. The CDR3 DNA sequence: TGCGCCAGCAGCTTATCTTCGGGGACAGTTGAAGCTTTCTTT.

A note on this clone: A much larger clone lies a single base off, so this may be a read error. At the DNA level, this CDR3 is encoded by other sequences in the same sample as well. J is TRBJ2-7 and V is TRBV29-1, with TRBD1 identical over 8 bases. The germline V gene has CDR1 SQVTM and CDR2 ANQGSEA. Trimming took 0 bases from V and 7 from J; bases not matched to a gene: 14. This CDR3 has 16 residues. CDR3 sequence: CSVEEGTPDRAHEQYF. CDR3 nucleotide sequence: TGCAGCGTTGAAGAGGGAACACCGGACAGGGCCCATGAGCAGTACTTC.

Only one count was recorded for this clone. The rearrangement links TRBV15 to TRBJ2-1; 7 bases align to TRBD1. CDR3 length: 12 residues. V was pared by 8 bases and J by 9 bases, with 7 bases of the junction left unmatched. Germline V CDR1 and CDR2: LNHNV, YYDKDF (reference sequence). The CDR3 spells CATATGDGEQFF. The CDR3 nucleotides are TGTGCCACCGCTACAGGGGACGGTGAGCAGTTCTTC.

The chain uses TRBV7-8 and TRBJ2-1; 7 nucleotides match TRBD2. The V gene's germline CDR1 is SGHVS and CDR2 FQNEAQ. CDR3 length: 14 residues. Unmatched junction bases numbered 3, after V lost 4 bases and J lost 3 bases. CDR3 amino acids: CASSSGLNYNEQFF. CDR3 in DNA: TGTGCCAGCAGCTCGGGACTAAACTACAATGAGCAGTTCTTC.

The chain is built from TRBV18 and TRBJ1-2; D gene uncertain. Trimming removed 6 bases from V and 8 bases from J, with 16 bases in between. The CDR3 loop spans 13 amino acids. The V gene's germline CDR1 is KGHSH and CDR2 LQKENI. CDR3 sequence (DNA): TGTGCCAGCTCCCCAAGTATCGGGTGGGGCTACACCTTC. As protein: CASSPSIGWGYTF.

The chain is built from TRBV11-3 and TRBJ2-1, with 9 positions matching TRBD2. This CDR3 region has 15 residues. The germline gives CDR1 SGHNT, CDR2 YENEEA. J was trimmed by 5 bases and V by 7 bases; bases with no gene match: 9. CDR3 protein: CASNGGLAVNNEQFF. The CDR3 coding sequence is TGTGCCAGCAACGGGGGACTAGCTGTGAACAATGAGCAGTTCTTC.

V and J are TRBV6-5 and TRBJ1-5; possible D gene TRBD1, 5 bases. The CDR3 has 14 amino acids. V was cut by 4 bases and J by 6 bases, with 13 bases left in between. Germline V gene lookup returns CDR1 MNHEY and CDR2 SVGAGI. The CDR3 DNA reads TGTGCCAGCAGTTCCCAGAAGGGGATTCAGCCCCAGCATTTT. Its protein is CASSSQKGIQPQHF.

The rearrangement links TRBV6-5 to TRBJ1-2; 8 bases line up with TRBD1. With V trimmed by 6 bases and J by 6 bases, 6 bases remained unmatched. The CDR3 has 13 residues. The V gene's germline CDR1 is MNHEY and CDR2 SVGAGI. The CDR3 here is CASRGWDRNGYTF. The CDR3 nucleotides read TGTGCCAGCAGGGGGTGGGACAGGAATGGCTACACCTTC.

The V gene is TRBV7-6, the J gene TRBJ1-6; D gene unclear. Trimming removed 3 bases at V and 8 bases at J, with 8 bases between. CDR1 and CDR2 (germline): SGHVS, FNYEAQ. The CDR3 is made up of 13 amino acids. CDR3 residues: CASSFSGDSPLHF. In nucleotides, the CDR3 is TGTGCCAGCAGCTTTTCCGGGGATTCACCCCTCCACTTT.

This chain uses TRBV28 with TRBJ2-2, with D perhaps TRBD1 (5 bases). V lost 4 bases and J 5 bases, leaving 11 bases between the germline ends. The CDR3 extends over 14 amino acids. The germline CDR1 and CDR2 sequences are MDHEN and SYDVKM. CDR3 protein: CASSSGHLTGELFF. In DNA form, the CDR3 reads TGTGCCAGCAGTTCCGGACACTTAACCGGGGAGCTGTTTTTT.

The chain links TRBV18 to TRBJ2-7, with 8 bases lining up with TRBD1. The germline V gene has CDR1 KGHSH and CDR2 LQKENI. Trimming took 6 bases from V and 7 from J; bases not matched to a gene: 5. CDR3 size: 12 residues. The CDR3 DNA is TGTGCCAGCTCGGACAGGGTAGGAGAGCAGTACGTC. Translating gives CASSDRVGEQYV.